This TCR beta chain was found in a study of human T cells and chemical hapten exposure. Study overall: TCR yields per sample varied, mainly owing to small pooled library volume differences. Study outcomes and limitations: The study found expanded TCRs formed significantly more large CDR3 similarity clusters than controls. High-frequency TCRs, those above 1 in 1000, stayed the same after DPC sensitization.

Worth noting for this clonotype: Its antigen is as yet unknown.

The time point was: pre-sensitization, week 0. This sample's treatment: therapeutic diphenylcyclopropenone sensitization with weekly scalp DPC. It was from unfractionated whole blood that total RNA was extracted. CDR1 and CDR2 from the germline V gene are SGHTA and FQGNSA. The V and J ends lost 3 bases and 4 bases respectively, with 12 bases between them. The CDR3 covers 14 residues. Using its own MiXCR run on the RACE reads, TCRdb lists one record per CDR3 protein. The profile shows about 350,000 distinct CDR3 sequences, about 5.4% of them singletons. V is TRBV7-2 and J is TRBJ2-5; unclear D gene. Sequenced material: whole blood, taken in connection with sensitization to the hapten diphenylcyclopropenone (DPC). This clonotype was sampled from a woman aged 18 to 35 with alopecia areata. Some clones in this sample may be carry-over from other donors' samples. In DNA form, the CDR3 reads TGTGCCAGCAGCTTCATCGCACTCGGAGAGACCCAGTACTTC. Its translation: CASSFIALGETQYF.